This TCR beta chain originates from a study of T-cell memory formation after mild COVID-19. TCRdb reprocessed the 5' RACE reads with MiXCR, giving one entry per CDR3 protein. The sample holds around 200,000 distinct CDR3 sequences, less than 20% seen once. This clonotype was picked up a small number of times. V gave up 4 bases and J gave up 0 bases, with 6 bases separating them. The CDR3 loop spans 13 amino acids. Germline CDR1 is SGHDN and CDR2 is FVKESK. The chain has TRBV14 and TRBJ1-2; D is possibly TRBD1 (6 bases). The sequencing sample was made of PBMCs or a T cell subset sorted from them (not recorded which). The TCR comes from a man between 18 and 29 years old who had mild COVID-19 (a few samples of this study predate the infection). Cell type and time point are not known. The CDR3 reads CASSRDTNYGYTF. CDR3 coding DNA: TGTGCCAGCAGCCGGGACACTAACTATGGCTACACCTTC.